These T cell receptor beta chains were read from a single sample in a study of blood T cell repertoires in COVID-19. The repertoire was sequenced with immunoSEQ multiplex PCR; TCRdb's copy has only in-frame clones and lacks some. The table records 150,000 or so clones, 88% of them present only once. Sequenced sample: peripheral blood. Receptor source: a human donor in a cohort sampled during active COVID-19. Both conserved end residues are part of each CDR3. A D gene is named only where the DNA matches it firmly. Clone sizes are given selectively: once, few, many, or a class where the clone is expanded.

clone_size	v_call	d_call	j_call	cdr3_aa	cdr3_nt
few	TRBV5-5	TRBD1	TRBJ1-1	CASSHKDRQGRDTEAFF	TGTGCCAGCAGCCATAAAGACCGACAGGGGCGAGACACTGAAGCTTTCTTT
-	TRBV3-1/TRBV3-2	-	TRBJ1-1	CASSQDGEGQNTEAFF	TGTGCCAGCAGCCAAGATGGGGAGGGGCAAAACACTGAAGCTTTCTTT
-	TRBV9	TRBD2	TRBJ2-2	CASRASGGATGELFF	TGTGCCAGCAGAGCTAGCGGGGGGGCCACCGGGGAGCTGTTTTTT
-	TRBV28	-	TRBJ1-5	CASSQGGTYNQPQHF	TGTGCCAGCAGCCAGGGTGGGACATATAATCAGCCCCAGCATTTT
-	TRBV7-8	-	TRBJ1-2	CASSDNLPPYNYGYTF	TGTGCCAGCAGCGACAATCTCCCCCCATATAACTATGGCTACACCTTC
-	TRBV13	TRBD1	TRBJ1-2	CASSLGTGGGYTF	TGTGCCAGCAGCTTGGGGACAGGGGGTGGCTACACCTTC
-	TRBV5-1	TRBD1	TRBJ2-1	CASSWNPNSGQALNEQFF	TGCGCCAGCAGCTGGAACCCGAACTCAGGACAGGCCCTAAATGAGCAGTTCTTC
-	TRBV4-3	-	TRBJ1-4	CASSRSGGKLFF	TGCGCCAGCAGCCGTTCGGGGGGAAAACTGTTTTTT
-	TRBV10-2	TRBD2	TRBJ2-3	CASSENIWTSGGGRGQYF	TGCGCCAGCAGTGAGAATATTTGGACTAGCGGGGGGGGTCGCGGGCAGTATTTT
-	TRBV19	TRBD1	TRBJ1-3	CASSTRDSSGNTIYF	TGTGCCAGTAGTACCCGGGACAGCTCTGGAAACACCATATATTTT